A single sample gave rise to the 6 T cell receptor beta chains below, sequenced in a study of blood T cell repertoires in COVID-19. The table came from immunoSEQ multiplex PCR; TCRdb's copy has only in-frame clones and leaves some out. The table has 170,000 or so clones, just under 90% seen once. Input material: peripheral blood. The receptor set was obtained from a woman in her late teens or twenties who had recovered from COVID-19.

The genes are TRBV24-1 and TRBJ2-1; 10 bases map to TRBD2. Trimming cost V 3 bases and J 3 bases; bases outside gene matches: 4. CDR3 length: 16 residues. CDR1 is KGHDR and CDR2 is SFDVKD in the germline V gene. CDR3 sequence (DNA): TGTGCCACCAGTGATAAGGGACTAGCGTTCTACAATGAGCAGTTCTTC. Translation gives CATSDKGLAFYNEQFF.

The chain uses TRBV7-8 and TRBJ2-3; TRBD2 aligns across 7 bases. The CDR3 runs 13 residues. The ends lost 8 bases at V and 0 bases at J; junction bases unmatched: 2. CDR1 is SGHVS, CDR2 FQNEAQ, per germline. In DNA form, the CDR3 reads TGTGCCAGCTTTAGCGGGAGCACAGATACGCAGTATTTT. This encodes CASFSGSTDTQYF.

This chain joins TRBV5-1 and TRBJ2-6, with a tentative D call TRBD1 (5 bases). Trimming left V 5 bases short and J 0 bases short, with 12 bases between. The CDR3 totals 16 residues. In germline, CDR1 is SGHRS, CDR2 YFSETQ. CDR3 sequence: CASRPGIASGANVLTF. CDR3 coding DNA: TGCGCCAGCAGGCCAGGGATCGCCTCTGGGGCCAACGTCCTGACTTTC.

This chain uses TRBV4-1 with TRBJ2-1; 9 bases are a match to TRBD1. The CDR3 is 16 amino acids. The J segment lost 8 bases and the V segment lost 0 bases, leaving 8 bases of the junction unmatched. CDR1 is MGHRA, CDR2 YSYEKL, per germline. CDR3 nucleotides: TGCGCCAGCAGCCAAGAACGGACAGGGGCCCCCTATGAGCAGTTCTTC. Translated: CASSQERTGAPYEQFF.

The genes are TRBV25-1 and TRBJ2-2; possibly TRBD2 for D (6 bases). The V and J ends lost 0 bases and 7 bases respectively, with 9 bases between them. CDR3 length: 14 amino acids. CDR1 MGHDK and CDR2 SYGVNS come from the germline V gene. CDR3 nucleotides: TGTGCCAGCAGTGAATATGGGGGAGGCGGGGAGCTGTTTTTT. Its translation: CASSEYGGGGELFF.

V usage is TRBV11-2 and J usage is TRBJ2-1; D gene unclear. Germline V CDR1 and CDR2: SGHAT, FQNNGV. This CDR3 comprises 17 residues. Deletions cut 0 bases from V and 6 bases from J, with 18 bases between. Here the CDR3 DNA reads TGTGCCAGCAGCTTAGATTGGCGGCTGCGAGCGTTCAATGAGCAGTTCTTC. This sequence encodes CASSLDWRLRAFNEQFF.